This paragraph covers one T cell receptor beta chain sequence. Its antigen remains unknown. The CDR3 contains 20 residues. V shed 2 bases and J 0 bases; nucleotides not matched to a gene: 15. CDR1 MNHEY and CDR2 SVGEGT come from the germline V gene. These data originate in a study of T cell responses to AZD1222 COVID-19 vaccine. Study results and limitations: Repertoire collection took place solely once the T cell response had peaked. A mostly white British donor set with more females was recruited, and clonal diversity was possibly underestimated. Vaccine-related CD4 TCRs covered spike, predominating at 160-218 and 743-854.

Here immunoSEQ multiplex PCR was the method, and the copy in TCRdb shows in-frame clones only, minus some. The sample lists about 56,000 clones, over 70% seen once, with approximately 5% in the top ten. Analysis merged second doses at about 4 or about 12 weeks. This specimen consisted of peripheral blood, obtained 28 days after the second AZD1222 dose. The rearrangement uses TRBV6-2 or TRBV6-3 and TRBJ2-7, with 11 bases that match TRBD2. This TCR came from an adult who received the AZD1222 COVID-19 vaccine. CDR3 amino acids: CASSYIQLPGLADNSYEQYF. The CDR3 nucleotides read TGTGCCAGCAGTTACATACAGTTACCGGGACTAGCGGATAACTCCTACGAGCAGTACTTC.